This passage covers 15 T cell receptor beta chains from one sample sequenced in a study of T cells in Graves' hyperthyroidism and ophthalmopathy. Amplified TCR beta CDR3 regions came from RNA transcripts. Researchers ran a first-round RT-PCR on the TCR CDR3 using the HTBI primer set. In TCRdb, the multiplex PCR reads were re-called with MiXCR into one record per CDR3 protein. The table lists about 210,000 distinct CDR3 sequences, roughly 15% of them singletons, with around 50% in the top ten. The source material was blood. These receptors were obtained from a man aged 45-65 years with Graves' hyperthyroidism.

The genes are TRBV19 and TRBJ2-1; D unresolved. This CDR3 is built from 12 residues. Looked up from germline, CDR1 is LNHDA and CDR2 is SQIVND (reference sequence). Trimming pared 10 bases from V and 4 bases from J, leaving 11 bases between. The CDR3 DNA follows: TGTGCCACGCAGAGTCCTTACAATGAGCAGTTCTTC. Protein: CATQSPYNEQFF.

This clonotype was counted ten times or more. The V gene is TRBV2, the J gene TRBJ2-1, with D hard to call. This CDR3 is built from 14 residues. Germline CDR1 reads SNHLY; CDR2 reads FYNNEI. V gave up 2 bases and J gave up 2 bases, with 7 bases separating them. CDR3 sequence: CASSEFGPYNEQFF. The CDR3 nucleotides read TGTGCCAGCAGTGAATTCGGGCCCTACAATGAGCAGTTCTTC. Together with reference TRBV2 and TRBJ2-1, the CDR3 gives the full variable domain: EPEVTQTPSHQVTQMGQEVILRCVPISNHLYFYWYRQILGQKVEFLVSFYNNEISEKSEIFDDQFSVERPDGSNFTLKIRSTKLEDSAMYFCASSEFGPYNEQFFGPGTRLTVL.

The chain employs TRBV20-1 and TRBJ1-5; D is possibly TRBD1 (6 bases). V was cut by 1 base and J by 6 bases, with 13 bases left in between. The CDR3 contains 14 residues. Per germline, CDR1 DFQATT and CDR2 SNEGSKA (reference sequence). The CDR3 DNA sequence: TGCAGTGCTAGAGGACAGGCGAACGGTCAGCCCCAGCATTTT. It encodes CSARGQANGQPQHF.

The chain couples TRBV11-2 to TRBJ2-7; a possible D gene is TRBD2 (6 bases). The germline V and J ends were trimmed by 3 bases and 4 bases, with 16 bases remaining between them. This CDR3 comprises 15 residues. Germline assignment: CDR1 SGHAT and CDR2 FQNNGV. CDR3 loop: CASSFSDGSAYEQYF. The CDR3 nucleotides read TGTGCCAGCAGCTTCTCCGACGGGAGTGCTTACGAGCAGTACTTC.

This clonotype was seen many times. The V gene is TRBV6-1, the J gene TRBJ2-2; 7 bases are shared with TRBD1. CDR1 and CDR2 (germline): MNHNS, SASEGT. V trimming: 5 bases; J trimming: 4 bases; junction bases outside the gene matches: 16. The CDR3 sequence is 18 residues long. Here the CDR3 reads CASSYSVNRGVITGELFF. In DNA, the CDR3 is TGTGCCAGCAGTTATTCTGTAAACAGGGGTGTCATCACCGGGGAGCTGTTTTTT.

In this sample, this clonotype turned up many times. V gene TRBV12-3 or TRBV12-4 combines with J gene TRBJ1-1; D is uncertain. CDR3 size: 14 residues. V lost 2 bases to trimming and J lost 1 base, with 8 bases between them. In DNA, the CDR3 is TGTGCCAGCAGTTTAAGGGTCCGGAACACTGAAGCTTTCTTT. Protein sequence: CASSLRVRNTEAFF.

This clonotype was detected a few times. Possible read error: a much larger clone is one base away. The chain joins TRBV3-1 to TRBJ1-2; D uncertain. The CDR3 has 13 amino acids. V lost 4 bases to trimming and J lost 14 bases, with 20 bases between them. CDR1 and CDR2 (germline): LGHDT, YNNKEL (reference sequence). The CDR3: CASSPSRTPRETF. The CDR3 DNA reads TGTGCCAGCAGCCCTTCCAGGACCCCCCGCGAGACCTTC.

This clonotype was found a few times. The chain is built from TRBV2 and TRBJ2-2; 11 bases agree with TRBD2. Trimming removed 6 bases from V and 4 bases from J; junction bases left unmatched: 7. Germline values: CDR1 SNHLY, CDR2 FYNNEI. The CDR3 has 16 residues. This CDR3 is CASSNTSGSPTGELFF. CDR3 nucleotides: TGTGCCAGCAGCAACACTAGCGGGAGCCCCACCGGGGAGCTGTTTTTT.

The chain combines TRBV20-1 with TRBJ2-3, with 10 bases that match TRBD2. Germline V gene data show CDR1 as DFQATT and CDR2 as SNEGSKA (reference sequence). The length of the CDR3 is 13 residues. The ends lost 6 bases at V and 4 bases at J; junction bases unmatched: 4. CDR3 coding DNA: TGCAGTGCCAGGCTAGCGGGGGCAGATACGCAGTATTTT. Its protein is CSARLAGADTQYF.

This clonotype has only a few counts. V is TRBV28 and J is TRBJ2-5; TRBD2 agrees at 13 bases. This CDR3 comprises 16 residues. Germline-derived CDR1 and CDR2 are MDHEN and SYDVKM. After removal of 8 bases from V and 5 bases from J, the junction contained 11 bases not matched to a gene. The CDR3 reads CASAGTSGEWRETQYF. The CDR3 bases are TGTGCCAGCGCCGGGACTAGCGGGGAGTGGAGGGAGACCCAGTACTTC.

CDR3 sequence: CATSEDGGNTEAFF. The CDR3 DNA reads as TGTGCCACCAGTGAAGACGGGGGGAACACTGAAGCTTTCTTT. J is TRBJ1-1 and V is TRBV24-1; TRBD1 might be the D (5 bases). V lost 4 bases to trimming and J lost 1 base, with 9 bases between them. The CDR3 covers 14 residues. The germline CDR1 and CDR2 sequences are KGHDR and SFDVKD.

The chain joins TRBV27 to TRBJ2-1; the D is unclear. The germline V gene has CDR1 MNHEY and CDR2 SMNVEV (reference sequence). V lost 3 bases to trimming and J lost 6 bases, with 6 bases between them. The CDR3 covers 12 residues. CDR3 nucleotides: TGTGCCAGCAGTTTCACTGCCAATGAGCAGTTCTTC. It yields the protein CASSFTANEQFF.

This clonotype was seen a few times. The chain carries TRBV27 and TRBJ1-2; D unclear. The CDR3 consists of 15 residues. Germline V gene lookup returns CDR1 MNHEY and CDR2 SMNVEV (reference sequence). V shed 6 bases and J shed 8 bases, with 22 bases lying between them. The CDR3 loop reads CASRSNLDPTRGYTF. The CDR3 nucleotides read TGTGCCAGCAGGTCTAATTTGGACCCGACGAGGGGCTACACCTTC.

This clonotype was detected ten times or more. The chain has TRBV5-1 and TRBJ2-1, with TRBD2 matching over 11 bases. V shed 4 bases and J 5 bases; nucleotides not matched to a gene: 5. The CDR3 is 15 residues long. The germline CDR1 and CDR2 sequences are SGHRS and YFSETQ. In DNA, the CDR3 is TGCGCCAGCAGCCCGGGACTAGCGGAAGACAATGAGCAGTTCTTC. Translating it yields CASSPGLAEDNEQFF.

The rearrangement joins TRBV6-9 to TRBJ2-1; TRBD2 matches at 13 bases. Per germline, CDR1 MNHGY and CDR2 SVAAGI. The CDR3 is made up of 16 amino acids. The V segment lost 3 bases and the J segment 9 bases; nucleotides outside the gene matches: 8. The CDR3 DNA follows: TGTGCCAGCAGTTACATGACTAGCGGGAGGAGAGGTGAGCAGTTCTTC. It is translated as CASSYMTSGRRGEQFF.